A single sample gave rise to the 30 T cell receptor beta chains below, sequenced in a study of metastatic and nonmetastatic thyroid tumors. Nobody among the patients had been given any treatment before thyroid surgery. MiXCR was used by TCRdb to re-call the PCR reads. The sample consists of about 32,000 clones, more than 20% of them appearing once. Input material: blood. The receptors were sampled from a female donor with papillary thyroid cancer or a benign thyroid nodule (not recorded which). Some clones in this sample may be carry-over from other donors' samples.

By its share, this clone is medium-sized. The rearrangement uses TRBV28 and TRBJ2-1; TRBD1 is a possible D gene (5 bases). Germline V gene data show CDR1 as MDHEN and CDR2 as SYDVKM. Trimming removed 4 bases at V and 2 bases at J, with 15 bases between. This CDR3 comprises 16 residues. Here the CDR3 DNA reads TGTGCCAGCAGTTCCTTACAGGTCCCCCCCTACAATGAGCAGTTCTTC. It encodes CASSSLQVPPYNEQFF.

This clone was seen at least ten times. This clone may be a read error of a much larger clone one base away. The sample holds other DNA sequences that translate to the same CDR3. This chain uses TRBV2 with TRBJ2-1, with 7 bases that match TRBD2. V shed 3 bases and J 2 bases; nucleotides not matched to a gene: 4. Germline V gene lookup returns CDR1 SNHLY and CDR2 FYNNEI. This CDR3 spans 15 amino acids. DNA of the CDR3: TGTGCCAGCAGTGAGAGCGGGACCCCCTACAATGAGCAGTTCTTC. This translates into CASSESGTPYNEQFF.

The chain links TRBV5-1 to TRBJ2-3; no definite D call. The germline CDR1 and CDR2 sequences are SGHRS and YFSETQ. This CDR3 region has 15 residues. The CDR3 sequence is CDSSARQLDTDTQYF. CDR3 bases: TGCGATAGCAGCGCCAGGCAGCTCGACACAGATACGCAGTATTTT. Based on the CDR3 plus reference TRBV5-1 and TRBJ2-3, the full variable domain is KAGVTQTPRYLIKTRGQQVTLSCSPISGHRSVSWYQQTPGQGLQFLFEYFSETQRNKGNFPGRFSGRQFSNSRSEMNVSTLELGDSALYLCDSSARQLDTDTQYFGPGTRLTVL.

This clone was seen at least ten times. The rearrangement joins TRBV5-1 to TRBJ1-4, with 10 bases identical to TRBD1. Germline V gene lookup returns CDR1 SGHRS and CDR2 YFSETQ. The CDR3 is 17 residues long. The V gene end was trimmed by 2 bases and the J gene end by 3 bases; junction bases not matched to a gene: 7. CDR3 residues: CASSLGQGEVSNEKLFF. The CDR3, as DNA: TGCGCCAGCAGCTTAGGACAGGGGGAAGTCTCTAATGAAAAACTGTTTTTT.

This clone was observed once. A junction end diverges from the germline sequence, so it may reflect a read error. The chain links TRBV7-9 to TRBJ2-2, with 7 bases identical to TRBD2. The CDR3 contains 14 residues. Germline V CDR1 and CDR2: SEHNR, FQNEAQ (reference sequence). The CDR3 is CVSSLLAPTVELFF. The CDR3 nucleotides read TGTGTCAGCAGCCTACTAGCGCCCACCGTGGAGCTGTTTTTT.

The rearrangement uses TRBV28 and TRBJ2-7; a possible D gene is TRBD2 (5 bases). Germline V CDR1 and CDR2: MDHEN, SYDVKM. This CDR3 region has 15 residues. Trimming stripped 0 bases from V and 2 bases from J, with 11 bases between. As DNA, the CDR3 is TGTGCCAGCAGTTTATGTACGGGGAAAGCCTACGAGCAGTACTTC. It is translated as CASSLCTGKAYEQYF.

In its sample, this clone was seen a few times. A read error may account for a junction end that differs from germline. This rearrangement joins TRBV28 to TRBJ1-2; 9 bases align to TRBD1. This CDR3 is 16 amino acids long. Germline CDR1 and CDR2: MDHEN and SYDVKM. The CDR3: CAGSRRHGTGTYGYTF. In DNA, the CDR3 is TGTGCCGGCAGTCGACGCCACGGGACAGGGACGTATGGCTACACCTTC.

The CDR3 DNA sequence: TGTGCCACCAGCCCAGGGGGCGGGAACGAGCAGTACTTC. It codes for CATSPGGGNEQYF. The chain employs TRBV24-1 and TRBJ2-7, with 8 nucleotides matching TRBD1. This CDR3 has 13 amino acids. V gave up 7 bases and J gave up 5 bases; unmatched junction bases: 6. Germline-derived CDR1 and CDR2 are KGHDR and SFDVKD.

There are many counts of this clone. The rearrangement uses TRBV30 and TRBJ2-7; D is perhaps TRBD1 (5 bases). Germline CDR1 is GTSNPN and CDR2 is SVGIG (reference sequence). The CDR3 totals 12 residues. V was trimmed by 4 bases and J by 9 bases, leaving 16 bases between them. CDR3 residues: CAWTSDIGGQYF. The CDR3 DNA follows: TGTGCCTGGACCTCGGACATCGGCGGGCAGTACTTC.

J is TRBJ1-4 and V is TRBV20-1, with D perhaps TRBD1 (6 bases). Germline V gene lookup returns CDR1 DFQATT and CDR2 SNEGSKA (reference sequence). The CDR3 has 14 amino acids. Trimming pared 6 bases from V and 3 bases from J, leaving 14 bases between. The CDR3 DNA is TGCAGTGCCAAGACAGGCCCTTCTAATGAAAAACTGTTTTTT. It codes for CSAKTGPSNEKLFF.

With respect to this clone: One end of the junction does not line up with germline, which may come from a read error. The chain couples TRBV12-3 or TRBV12-4 to TRBJ1-1, with D uncertain. This CDR3 contains 14 residues. The CDR3 loop reads CSSSFQQRNTEAFF. For the CDR3, the DNA is TGTTCCAGCAGTTTCCAACAGAGGAACACTGAAGCATTCTTT.

This chain connects TRBV12-5 to TRBJ2-3, with 9 positions matching TRBD2. V lost 6 bases and J lost 14; bases outside the gene matches: 21. The CDR3 covers 16 residues. The germline gives CDR1 LGHNT, CDR2 FRNRAP. CDR3 nucleotides: TGTGCTAGTGGGCCGGGACTAGCCGAAAGCACAGATACCCTGTATTTT. Translated, it gives CASGPGLAESTDTLYF.

This clone was observed once. The CDR3 does not close with the conserved phenylalanine or tryptophan, likely indicating a read error. V and J are TRBV28 and TRBJ1-2, with no clear D. Germline V gene data show CDR1 as MDHEN and CDR2 as SYDVKM. The V and J ends lost 7 bases and 11 bases respectively, with 14 bases between them. The CDR3 runs 11 residues. The CDR3 sequence: CASTPGKGYTL. The CDR3 nucleotides are TGTGCCAGCACCCCGGGGAAAGGTTACACCTTG.

The sample holds one count of this clone. The chain is built from TRBV3-1 and TRBJ1-2, with D unclear. The CDR3 totals 12 residues. V gave up 0 bases and J gave up 8 bases, with 7 bases separating them. Germline lookup yields CDR1 LGHDT and CDR2 YNNKEL (reference sequence). In DNA, the CDR3 is TGTGCCAGCAGCCAAGATTGTGTCGGCTACACCTTC. The encoded protein is CASSQDCVGYTF.

This clone was seen ten or more times. This chain uses TRBV4-2 with TRBJ1-1, with D unclear. Per germline, CDR1 LGHNA and CDR2 YNFKEQ. V shed 3 bases and J shed 0 bases, with 17 bases lying between them. CDR3 length: 17 amino acids. The CDR3 DNA follows: TGTGCCAGCAGCCATTCCGCCCGCCGCGAAATGAACACTGAAGCTTTCTTT. Translating gives CASSHSARREMNTEAFF.

The gene calls are TRBV20-1 and TRBJ1-2; 7 bases line up with TRBD1. CDR3 length equals 12 residues. V dropped 6 bases and J dropped 7; count of bases not matched to a gene: 8. The germline CDR1 and CDR2 sequences are DFQATT and SNEGSKA (reference sequence). The CDR3 DNA reads as TGCAGTGCGGGGTTTAGGGGGCTTGGCTACACCTTC. Translated: CSAGFRGLGYTF.

This clone was found a few times. The CDR3 sequence is CSVAGQLEYTF. In DNA, the CDR3 is TGCAGCGTTGCGGGCCAACTAGAGTACACCTTC. The chain carries TRBV29-1 and TRBJ1-2; no definite D call. V lost 4 bases and J lost 11, with 14 bases in between. There are 11 residues in the CDR3. Germline CDR1 SQVTM, CDR2 ANQGSEA.

This clone occurred many times. The chain recombines TRBV18 with TRBJ2-4; possible D gene TRBD2, 5 bases. The CDR3 contains 17 residues. Trimming shortened V by 6 bases and J by 5 bases, and 23 bases separated the two germline ends. CDR1 is KGHSH, CDR2 LQKENI, per germline. The CDR3 loop reads CASSPKAAASGENIQYF. The CDR3 region has the DNA TGTGCCAGCTCCCCCAAGGCGGCAGCCTCCGGGGAAAACATTCAGTACTTC.

In this sample, this clone turned up many times. The rearrangement uses TRBV6-2 or TRBV6-3 and TRBJ2-5; the D is unclear. There are 12 residues in the CDR3. The V gene lost 4 bases and the J gene lost 2 bases, with 5 bases spanning the gap. Germline V CDR1 and CDR2: MNHEY, SVGEGT. The CDR3 DNA reads TGTGCCAGCAGTTTCTCTCAAGAGACCCAGTACTTC. Its protein product is CASSFSQETQYF.

The chain links TRBV6-2 or TRBV6-3 to TRBJ2-3, with D tentatively TRBD1 or TRBD2 (6 bases each). The CDR3 spans 13 residues. CDR1 MNHEY and CDR2 SVGEGT come from the germline V gene. Between the trimmed V and J ends, which lost 10 bases and 2 bases, there was a span of 13 bases. The CDR3 nucleotides are TGTGCCAACAGGAGGGACATCACAGATACGCAGTATTTT. Protein product: CANRRDITDTQYF.

A note on this clone: Compared with germline, one end of the junction differs, possibly owing to a read error. This rearrangement joins TRBV20-1 to TRBJ2-2; no reliable D call. Germline CDR1 and CDR2: DFQATT and SNEGSKA (reference sequence). This CDR3 is built from 15 residues. CDR3 bases: TGCAGTGCTAGAGTCCCCCGTTCGAAGACCGGGGAGCTGTTTTTT. Its protein is CSARVPRSKTGELFF.

In its sample, this clone is medium-sized. The chain employs TRBV24-1 and TRBJ2-7, with 9 bases identical to TRBD2. CDR1 is KGHDR, CDR2 SFDVKD, per germline. The CDR3 has 14 amino acids. J was trimmed by 0 bases and V by 9 bases; bases with no gene match: 5. CDR3 bases: TGTGCCACCGCCCTGACTAGCGGCTCCTACGAGCAGTACTTC. Its translation: CATALTSGSYEQYF.

This clone was seen repeatedly, ten times or more. The V gene is TRBV3-1, the J gene TRBJ2-7; maybe TRBD2 (6 bases). The CDR3 totals 13 residues. Germline-derived CDR1 and CDR2 are LGHDT and YNNKEL (reference sequence). V was clipped by 0 bases and J by 4 bases, with 7 bases between them. The CDR3 DNA reads TGTGCCAGCAGCCAAGATGGGGGGTACGAGCAGTACTTC. Its protein product is CASSQDGGYEQYF.

There are many counts of this clone. The chain is built from TRBV19 and TRBJ1-3; D remains ambiguous. Germline values: CDR1 LNHDA, CDR2 SQIVND (reference sequence). V gave up 3 bases and J gave up 0 bases, with 12 bases separating them. This CDR3 has 16 residues. The CDR3 nucleotides are TGTGCCAGTAGTATCTCGGCACTCAGCTCTGGAAACACCATATATTTT. This codes for CASSISALSSGNTIYF.

This clone was observed many times. At one end the junction does not follow the germline gene, possibly because of a read error. The rearrangement joins TRBV28 to TRBJ1-5; TRBD1 is a possible D gene (6 bases). The CDR3 runs 16 residues. The germline V gene has CDR1 MDHEN and CDR2 SYDVKM. The CDR3 loop reads CASSLLVIRGDQPRHF. CDR3 nucleotides: TGTGCCAGCAGTTTGTTGGTTATAAGGGGGGATCAGCCCCGGCATTTT.

This clone is medium-sized by share. CDR3 nucleotides: TGTGCCAGCAGTGGCGGGACCTCCTACGAGCAGTACTTC. Translated: CASSGGTSYEQYF. This chain uses TRBV2 with TRBJ2-7; TRBD2 might be the D (6 bases). Germline V gives CDR1 SNHLY, CDR2 FYNNEI. Deletions cut 4 bases from V and 0 bases from J, with 7 bases between. The CDR3 consists of 13 residues.

The sample holds many counts of this clone. CDR3 protein: CASSVVALAGQETQYF. CDR3 bases: TGTGCCAGCAGCGTAGTGGCCCTGGCGGGCCAAGAGACCCAGTACTTC. The chain carries TRBV9 and TRBJ2-5; the D gene is possibly TRBD2 (5 bases). V lost 0 bases to trimming and J lost 1 base, with 13 bases between them. In germline, CDR1 is SGDLS, CDR2 YYNGEE. The CDR3 has 16 residues.

Ten or more counts support this clone. V usage is TRBV12-3 or TRBV12-4 and J usage is TRBJ1-1; D gene unclear. The CDR3 has 13 amino acids. The V gene lost 7 bases and the J gene lost 2 bases, with 11 bases spanning the gap. Here the CDR3 DNA reads TGTGCCAGCAACCGCCTACAAAACACTGAAGCTTTCTTT. The encoded protein is CASNRLQNTEAFF.

Within the sample, this clone is medium-sized. The gene calls are TRBV2 and TRBJ2-7; D not certain. V lost 5 bases to trimming and J lost 0 bases, with 11 bases between them. From germline, CDR1 is SNHLY and CDR2 FYNNEI. The CDR3 extends over 14 amino acids. The CDR3 nucleotides read TGTGCCAGCAGTCCACAGCTAAGCTCCTACGAGCAGTACTTC. Encoded protein: CASSPQLSSYEQYF.

In this sample, this clone turned up once. The rearrangement joins TRBV20-1 to TRBJ1-1; D is possibly TRBD1 (5 bases). The V gene lost 6 bases and the J gene lost 6 bases, with 11 bases spanning the gap. In germline, CDR1 is DFQATT, CDR2 SNEGSKA (reference sequence). The CDR3 spans 11 residues. The CDR3 nucleotides read TGCAGTGCAGGCAGGGTTGCTGAAGCTTTCTTT. Translated: CSAGRVAEAFF.